This T cell receptor beta chain is from a study of T cell responses to AZD1222 COVID-19 vaccine. The length of the CDR3 is 13 residues. V gave up 2 bases and J gave up 6 bases; unmatched junction bases: 5. Looked up from germline, CDR1 is SGDLS and CDR2 is YYNGEE. Libraries were prepared by immunoSEQ multiplex PCR; TCRdb keeps only in-frame clonotypes and omits some of them. The sample carries tens of thousands of clones, around three quarters recorded once. Overall study results and limits: Two AZD1222 administrations were followed by greater Spike-specific TCR breadth and depth. White British people made up most donors, females outnumbered males, and clonal diversity was possibly underestimated. CD4 TCRs linked to vaccination spanned spike, dominating at 160-218 and 743-854.

On this clone itself: Its cognate antigen is unknown.

The V and J genes are TRBV9 and TRBJ2-7; TRBD1 matches 7 bases. The receptor's source is an adult who received the AZD1222 COVID-19 vaccine. The sample was peripheral blood, taken 28 days after the second AZD1222 dose. CDR3 protein: CASSVQWDSEQYF. CDR3 coding DNA: TGTGCCAGCAGCGTGCAGTGGGACAGCGAGCAGTACTTC.